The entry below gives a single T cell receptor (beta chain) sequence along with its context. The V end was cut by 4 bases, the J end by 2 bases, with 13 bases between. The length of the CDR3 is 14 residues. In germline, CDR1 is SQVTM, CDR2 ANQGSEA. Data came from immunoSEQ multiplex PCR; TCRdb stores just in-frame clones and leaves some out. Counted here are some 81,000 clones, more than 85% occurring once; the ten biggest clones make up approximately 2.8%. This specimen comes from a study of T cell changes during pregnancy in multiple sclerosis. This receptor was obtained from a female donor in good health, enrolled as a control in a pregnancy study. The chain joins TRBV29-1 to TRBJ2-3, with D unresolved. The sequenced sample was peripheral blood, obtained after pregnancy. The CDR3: CSVAQVVLTDTQYF. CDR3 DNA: TGCAGCGTTGCCCAGGTGGTCCTCACAGATACGCAGTATTTT.